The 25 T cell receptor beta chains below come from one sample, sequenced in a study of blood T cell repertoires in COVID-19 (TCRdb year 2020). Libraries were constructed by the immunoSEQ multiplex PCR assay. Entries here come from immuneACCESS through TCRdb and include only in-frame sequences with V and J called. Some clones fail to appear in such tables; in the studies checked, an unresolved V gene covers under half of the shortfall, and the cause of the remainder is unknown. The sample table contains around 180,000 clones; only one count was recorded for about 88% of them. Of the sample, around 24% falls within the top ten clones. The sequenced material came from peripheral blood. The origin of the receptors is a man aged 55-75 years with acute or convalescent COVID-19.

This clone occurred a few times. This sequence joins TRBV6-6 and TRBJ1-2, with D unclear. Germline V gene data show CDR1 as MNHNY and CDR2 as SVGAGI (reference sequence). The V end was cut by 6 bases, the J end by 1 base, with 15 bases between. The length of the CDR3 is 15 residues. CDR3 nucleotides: TGTGCCAGCAGCAAGCAGGCAAACATTAACTATGGCTACACCTTC. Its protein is CASSKQANINYGYTF.

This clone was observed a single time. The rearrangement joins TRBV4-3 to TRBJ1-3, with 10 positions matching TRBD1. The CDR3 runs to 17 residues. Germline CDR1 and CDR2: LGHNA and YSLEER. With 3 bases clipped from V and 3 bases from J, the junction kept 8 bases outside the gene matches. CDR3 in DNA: TGCGCCAGCAGCCAGGGCCGACAGGGGGCGTTTGGAAACACCATATATTTT. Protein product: CASSQGRQGAFGNTIYF.

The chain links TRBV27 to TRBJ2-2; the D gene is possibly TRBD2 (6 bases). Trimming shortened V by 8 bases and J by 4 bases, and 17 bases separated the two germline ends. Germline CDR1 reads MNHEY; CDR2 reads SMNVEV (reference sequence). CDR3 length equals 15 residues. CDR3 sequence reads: CASQELRAGTGELFF. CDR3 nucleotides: TGTGCCAGCCAAGAACTACGAGCGGGCACCGGGGAGCTGTTTTTT.

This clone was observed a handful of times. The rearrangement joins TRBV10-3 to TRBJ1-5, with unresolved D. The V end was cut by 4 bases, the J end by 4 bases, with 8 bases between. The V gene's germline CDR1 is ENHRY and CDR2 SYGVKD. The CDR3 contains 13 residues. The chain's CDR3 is CAISVGGNQPQHF. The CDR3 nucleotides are TGTGCCATCAGTGTCGGAGGGAATCAGCCCCAGCATTTT.

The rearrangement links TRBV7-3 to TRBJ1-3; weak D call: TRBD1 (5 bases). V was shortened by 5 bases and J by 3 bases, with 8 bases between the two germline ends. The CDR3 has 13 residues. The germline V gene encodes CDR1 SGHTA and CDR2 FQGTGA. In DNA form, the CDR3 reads TGTGCCAGCAGCCTAGGGGTTGGAAACACCATATATTTT. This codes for CASSLGVGNTIYF.

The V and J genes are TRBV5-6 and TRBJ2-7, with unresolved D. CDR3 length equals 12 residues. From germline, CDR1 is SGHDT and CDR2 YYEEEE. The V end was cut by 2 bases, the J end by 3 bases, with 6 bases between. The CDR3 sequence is CASSLPNYEQYV. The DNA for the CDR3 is TGTGCCAGCAGCTTACCTAACTACGAGCAGTACGTC.

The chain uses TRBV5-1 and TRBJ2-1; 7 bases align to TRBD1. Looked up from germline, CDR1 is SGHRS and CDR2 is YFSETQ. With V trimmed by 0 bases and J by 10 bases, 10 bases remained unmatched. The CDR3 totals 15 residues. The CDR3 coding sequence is TGCGCCAGCAGCTTGGCCGGGCAGACAGGGACGGAGCAGTTCTTC. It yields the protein CASSLAGQTGTEQFF.

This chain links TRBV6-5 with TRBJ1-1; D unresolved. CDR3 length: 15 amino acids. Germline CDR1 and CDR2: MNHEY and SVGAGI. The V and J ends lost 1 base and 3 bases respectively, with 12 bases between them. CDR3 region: CASSYFAGGDTEAFF. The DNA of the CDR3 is TGTGCCAGCAGTTACTTTGCGGGCGGGGACACTGAAGCTTTCTTT.

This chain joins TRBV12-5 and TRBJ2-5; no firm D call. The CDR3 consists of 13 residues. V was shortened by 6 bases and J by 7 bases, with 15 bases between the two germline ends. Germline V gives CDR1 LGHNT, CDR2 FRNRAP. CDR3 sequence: CASGQDTSRTQYF. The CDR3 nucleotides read TGTGCTAGTGGCCAAGACACCTCGAGGACCCAGTACTTC.

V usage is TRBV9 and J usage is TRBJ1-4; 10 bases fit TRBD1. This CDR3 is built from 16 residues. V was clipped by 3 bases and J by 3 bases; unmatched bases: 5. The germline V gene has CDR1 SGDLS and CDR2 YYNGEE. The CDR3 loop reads CASSATGTGANEKLFF. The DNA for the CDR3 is TGTGCCAGCAGCGCCACCGGGACAGGGGCTAATGAAAAACTGTTTTTT.

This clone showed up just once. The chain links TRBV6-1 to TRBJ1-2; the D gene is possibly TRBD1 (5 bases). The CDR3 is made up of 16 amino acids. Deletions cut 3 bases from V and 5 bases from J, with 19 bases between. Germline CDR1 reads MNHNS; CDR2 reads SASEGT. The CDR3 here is CASSDWGTRVAYGYTF. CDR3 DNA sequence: TGTGCCAGCAGTGATTGGGGGACTCGAGTCGCTTATGGCTACACCTTC.

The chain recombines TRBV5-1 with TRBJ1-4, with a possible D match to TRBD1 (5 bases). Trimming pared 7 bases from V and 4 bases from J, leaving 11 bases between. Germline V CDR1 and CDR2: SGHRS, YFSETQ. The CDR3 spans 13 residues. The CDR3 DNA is TGCGCCAGCGGCCCGGGGGATAATGAAAAACTGTTTTTT. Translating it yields CASGPGDNEKLFF.

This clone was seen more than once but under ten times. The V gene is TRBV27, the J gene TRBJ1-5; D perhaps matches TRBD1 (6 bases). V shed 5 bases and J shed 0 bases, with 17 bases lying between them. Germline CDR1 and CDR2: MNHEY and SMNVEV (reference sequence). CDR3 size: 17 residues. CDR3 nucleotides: TGTGCCAGCAGTCCTCTAAAGGACAGCTTTAGCAATCAGCCCCAGCATTTT. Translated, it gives CASSPLKDSFSNQPQHF.

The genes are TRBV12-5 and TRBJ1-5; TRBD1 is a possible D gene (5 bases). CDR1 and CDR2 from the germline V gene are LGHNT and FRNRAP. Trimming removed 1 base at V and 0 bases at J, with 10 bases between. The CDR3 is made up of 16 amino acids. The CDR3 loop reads CASGLGGGYSNQPQHF. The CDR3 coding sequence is TGTGCTAGTGGTTTGGGTGGGGGGTATAGCAATCAGCCCCAGCATTTT.

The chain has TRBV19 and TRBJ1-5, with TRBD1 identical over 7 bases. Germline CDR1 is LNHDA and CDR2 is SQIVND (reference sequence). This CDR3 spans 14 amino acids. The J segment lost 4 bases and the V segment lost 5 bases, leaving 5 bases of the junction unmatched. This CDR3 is CASSGRDSNQPQHF. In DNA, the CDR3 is TGTGCCAGTAGTGGTCGGGACAGTAATCAGCCCCAGCATTTT.

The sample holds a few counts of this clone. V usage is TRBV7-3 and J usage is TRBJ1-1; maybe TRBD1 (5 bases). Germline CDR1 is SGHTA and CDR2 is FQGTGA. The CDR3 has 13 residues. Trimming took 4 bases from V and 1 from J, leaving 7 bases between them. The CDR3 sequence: CASSSTGNTEAFF. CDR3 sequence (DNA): TGTGCCAGCAGCTCCACAGGGAACACTGAAGCTTTCTTT.

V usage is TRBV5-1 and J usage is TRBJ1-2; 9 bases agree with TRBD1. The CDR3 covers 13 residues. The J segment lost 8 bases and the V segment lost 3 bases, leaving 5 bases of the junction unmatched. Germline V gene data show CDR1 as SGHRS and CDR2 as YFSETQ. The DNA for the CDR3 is TGCGCCAGCAGCTCTGGACAGGGGCAGGGCTACACCTTC. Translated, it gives CASSSGQGQGYTF. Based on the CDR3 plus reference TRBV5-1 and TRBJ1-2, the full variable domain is KAGVTQTPRYLIKTRGQQVTLSCSPISGHRSVSWYQQTPGQGLQFLFEYFSETQRNKGNFPGRFSGRQFSNSRSEMNVSTLELGDSALYLCASSSGQGQGYTFGSGTRLTVV.

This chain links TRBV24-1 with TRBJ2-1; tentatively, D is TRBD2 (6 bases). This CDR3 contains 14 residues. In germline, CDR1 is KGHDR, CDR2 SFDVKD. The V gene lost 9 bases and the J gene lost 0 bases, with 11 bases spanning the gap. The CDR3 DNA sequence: TGTGCCACCTCAGACGGGAGCTCCTACAATGAGCAGTTCTTC. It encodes CATSDGSSYNEQFF.

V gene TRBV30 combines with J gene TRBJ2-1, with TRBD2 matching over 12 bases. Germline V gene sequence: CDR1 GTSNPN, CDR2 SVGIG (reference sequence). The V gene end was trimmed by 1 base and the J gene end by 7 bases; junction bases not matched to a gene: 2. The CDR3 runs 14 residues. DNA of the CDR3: TGTGCCTGGAGTGAGACTAGCGGGGGAAATGAGCAGTTCTTC. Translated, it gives CAWSETSGGNEQFF. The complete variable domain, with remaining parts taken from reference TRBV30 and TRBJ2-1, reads SQTIHQWPATLVQPVGSPLSLECTVEGTSNPNLYWYRQAAGRGLQLLFYSVGIGQISSEVPQNLSASRPQDRQFILSSKKLLLSDSGFYLCAWSETSGGNEQFFGPGTRLTVL.

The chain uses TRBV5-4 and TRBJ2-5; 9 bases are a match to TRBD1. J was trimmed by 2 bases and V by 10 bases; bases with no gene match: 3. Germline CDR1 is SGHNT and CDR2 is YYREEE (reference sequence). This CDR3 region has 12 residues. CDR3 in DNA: TGTGCCTGCGGACAGGGGCAAGAGACCCAGTACTTC. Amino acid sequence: CACGQGQETQYF.

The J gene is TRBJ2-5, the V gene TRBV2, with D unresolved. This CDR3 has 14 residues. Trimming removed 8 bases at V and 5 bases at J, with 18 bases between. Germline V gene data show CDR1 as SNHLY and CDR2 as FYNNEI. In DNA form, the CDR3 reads TGTGCCAGCGGTTTATTGCGGTCGGTGGAGACCCAGTACTTC. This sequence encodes CASGLLRSVETQYF.

The CDR3 is CASSANLAGLTDTQYF. The CDR3 bases are TGTGCCAGCAGCGCCAATCTAGCGGGTCTCACAGATACGCAGTATTTT. This rearrangement joins TRBV9 to TRBJ2-3; 8 bases are a match to TRBD2. The CDR3 contains 16 residues. In germline, CDR1 is SGDLS, CDR2 YYNGEE. V dropped 3 bases and J dropped 2; count of bases not matched to a gene: 8.

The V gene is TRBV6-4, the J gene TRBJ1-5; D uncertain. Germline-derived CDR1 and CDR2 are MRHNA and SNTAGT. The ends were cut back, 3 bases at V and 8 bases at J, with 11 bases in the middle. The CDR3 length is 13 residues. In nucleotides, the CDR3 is TGTGCCAGCAGTGAAGGCCCGCGGGAGCCCCAGCATTTT. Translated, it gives CASSEGPREPQHF.

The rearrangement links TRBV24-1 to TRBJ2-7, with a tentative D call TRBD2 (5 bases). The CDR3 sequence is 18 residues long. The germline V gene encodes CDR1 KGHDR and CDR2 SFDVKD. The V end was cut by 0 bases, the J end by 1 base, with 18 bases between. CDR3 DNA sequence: TGTGCCACCAGTGATTTGAAGGGAGAGCAGGACTTTTCCTACGAGCAGTACGTC. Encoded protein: CATSDLKGEQDFSYEQYV.

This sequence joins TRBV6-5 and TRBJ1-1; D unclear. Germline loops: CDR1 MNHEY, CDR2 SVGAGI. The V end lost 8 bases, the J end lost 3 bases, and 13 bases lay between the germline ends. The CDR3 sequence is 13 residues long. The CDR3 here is CASSSARDTEAFF. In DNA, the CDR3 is TGTGCCAGCTCCAGTGCCCGGGACACTGAAGCTTTCTTT.